The 6 T cell receptor beta chains below were found in one sample sequenced in a study of response to subunit inactivated influenza vaccine. Each CDR3 protein gets one entry after TCRdb re-called the RT-PCR reads with MiXCR. The sample lists about half a million distinct CDR3 sequences, around 25% occurring once. Sequencing was performed on CD4+ T cells sorted from PBMCs, taken around 5 days after vaccination. Receptors originate from a man aged 50-59 years who received an inactivated influenza vaccine.

V is TRBV20-1 and J is TRBJ2-3; 9 nucleotides match TRBD1. The J segment lost 0 bases and the V segment lost 6 bases, leaving 4 bases of the junction unmatched. Germline CDR1 reads DFQATT; CDR2 reads SNEGSKA (reference sequence). CDR3 length: 14 residues. CDR3 coding DNA: TGCAGTGCATTGGGGACAGGGAGCACAGATACGCAGTATTTT. It is translated as CSALGTGSTDTQYF.

CDR3 DNA: TGTGCCAGCAGTACCCGGGGGCGAGCAGATACGCAGTATTTT. This codes for CASSTRGRADTQYF. The chain combines TRBV27 with TRBJ2-3; either TRBD1 or TRBD2 may fit D (6 bases each). Germline V gives CDR1 MNHEY, CDR2 SMNVEV (reference sequence). V was clipped by 5 bases and J by 4 bases, with 13 bases between them. This CDR3 is built from 14 residues.

The chain employs TRBV4-2 and TRBJ1-1, with D possibly matching TRBD1 (5 bases). Germline V CDR1 and CDR2: LGHNA, YNFKEQ. Trimming stripped 3 bases from V and 1 base from J, with 9 bases between. The CDR3 has 14 amino acids. In nucleotides, the CDR3 is TGTGCCAGCAGCCACGGGGGACCGAACACTGAAGCTTTCTTT. This translates into CASSHGGPNTEAFF.

This clonotype was seen only a few times. This chain joins TRBV12-3 or TRBV12-4 and TRBJ2-5; TRBD1 is a possible D gene (7 bases). The V and J ends lost 5 bases and 4 bases respectively, with 11 bases between them. The CDR3 length is 13 residues. The CDR3 DNA follows: TGTGCCAGCAGTACAGGGGAGGCAGAGACCCAGTACTTC. Its translation: CASSTGEAETQYF.

The rearrangement links TRBV23-1 to TRBJ2-1, with D unclear. TRBV23-1 is labeled an ORF, and its function is uncertain. Trimming removed 2 bases from V and 10 bases from J, with 18 bases in between. This CDR3 has 15 amino acids. CDR3 loop: CASSQVARSLREQFF. The DNA of the CDR3 is TGCGCCAGCAGTCAAGTGGCGAGGTCCTTGAGGGAGCAGTTCTTC.

This clonotype was observed a few times. This chain links TRBV3-1 with TRBJ1-6; 7 nucleotides line up with TRBD1. V dropped 4 bases and J dropped 8; count of bases not matched to a gene: 5. The CDR3 runs to 14 residues. Germline V gene lookup returns CDR1 LGHDT and CDR2 YNNKEL (reference sequence). The CDR3 DNA sequence: TGTGCCAGCAGCCTCACAGGGGTTGATTCACCCCTCCACTTT. Its translation: CASSLTGVDSPLHF.